Listed below are T cell receptor beta chains from one sample, sequenced in a study of blood T cell repertoires in COVID-19. TCRdb's table, derived via immunoSEQ multiplex PCR, lists solely in-frame clones and lacks some. The profile covers 250,000 to 350,000 clones, with around 87% appearing a single time and approximately 4% taken by the ten largest. The specimen sequenced was PBMCs or T cells enriched from blood (not recorded which). The receptors stem from a woman between 18 and 29 years old with acute COVID-19. CDR3s include the opening cysteine and the closing phenylalanine or tryptophan. The D gene is left open where the match is weak. The size entry is marked missing in some rows and otherwise reads once, few, many or a size class.

TRBJ2-3 TRBD2 18 TRBV28 NA CASSLGPWGRAGGDTQYF TGTGCCAGCAGTTTGGGTCCGTGGGGGAGGGCCGGTGGAGATACGCAGTATTTT
TRBJ2-5 NA 11 TRBV27 NA CASGYQETQYF TGTGCCAGCGGCTACCAAGAGACCCAGTACTTC
TRBJ1-6 TRBD1 15 TRBV5-1 NA CASSLGQGHNSPLHF TGCGCCAGCAGCTTGGGACAGGGTCATAATTCACCCCTCCACTTT
TRBJ1-4 NA 13 TRBV7-7 NA CASSPSQGEKLFF TGTGCTAGCAGCCCTTCTCAGGGGGAAAAACTGTTTTTT
TRBJ1-1 NA 14 TRBV7-2 NA CASSTRVGNTEAFF TGTGCCAGCAGCACCCGGGTCGGGAACACTGAAGCTTTCTTT
TRBJ1-5 NA 14 TRBV5-1 once CASSPGVSNQPQHF TGCGCCAGCTCCCCAGGGGTAAGCAATCAGCCCCAGCATTTT
TRBJ1-5 NA 13 TRBV18 NA CASSPYSNQPQHF TGTGCCAGCTCACCCTATAGCAATCAGCCCCAGCATTTT
TRBJ2-5 NA 16 TRBV28 NA CASSPLFGKNQETQYF TGTGCCAGCAGTCCCCTCTTCGGGAAGAACCAAGAGACCCAGTACTTC
TRBJ2-2 NA 13 TRBV27 NA CASSFARTGELFF TGTGCCAGCAGTTTCGCCAGAACCGGGGAGCTGTTTTTT
TRBJ2-3 NA 15 TRBV2 NA CASSVVAGSTDTQYF TGTGCCAGCAGTGTCGTGGCAGGGAGCACAGATACGCAGTATTTT
TRBJ2-7 TRBD2 16 TRBV5-8 NA CASSLAISGRPYEQYF TGTGCCAGCAGCTTGGCGATTAGCGGGAGACCCTACGAGCAGTACTTC
TRBJ2-7 NA 14 TRBV6-5 NA CASSYKGMSYEQYF TGTGCCAGCAGTTATAAGGGGATGTCCTACGAGCAGTACTTC
TRBJ2-7 TRBD1 13 TRBV30 NA CAWSVETGLGQYF TGTGCCTGGAGTGTCGAGACAGGGCTTGGGCAGTACTTC
TRBJ1-2 NA 16 TRBV28 NA CASSFLTGRRRYGYTF TGTGCCAGCAGTTTTCTAACAGGGCGGCGGCGCTATGGCTACACCTTC
TRBJ2-6 NA 13 TRBV29-1 once CSATGIGANVLTF TGCAGCGCTACAGGGATAGGGGCCAACGTCCTGACTTTC
TRBJ1-5 TRBD1 16 TRBV9 NA CASSATGTGGSQPQHF TGTGCCAGCAGCGCGACCGGGACAGGGGGCTCTCAGCCCCAGCATTTT
TRBJ2-7 TRBD2 15 TRBV11-2 once CASSLLAGISYEQYF TGTGCCAGCAGCTTACTAGCGGGAATTTCCTACGAGCAGTACTTC
TRBJ2-3 TRBD1 17 TRBV25-1 NA CASSEYLGTVSTDTQYF TGTGCCAGCAGTGAATATCTGGGGACAGTTAGCACAGATACGCAGTATTTT
TRBJ2-2 NA 16 TRBV7-5 NA CARSLVEAGNTGELFF TGTGCCAGAAGCTTAGTAGAAGCGGGGAACACCGGGGAGCTGTTTTTT
TRBJ1-4 NA 15 TRBV28 NA CASSSAAGANEKLFF TGTGCCAGCAGTTCTGCGGCAGGGGCTAATGAAAAACTGTTTTTT
TRBJ1-5 NA 14 TRBV28 NA CASSSVYSNQPQHF TGTGCCAGCAGTTCCGTTTATAGCAATCAGCCCCAGCATTTT
TRBJ2-1 TRBD2 17 TRBV7-6 NA CASSSISGGLGNNEQFF TGTGCCAGCAGCTCCATAAGCGGGGGACTAGGAAACAATGAGCAGTTCTTC